The T cell receptor (beta chain) described here comes from a study of somatic mutations in cytotoxic T cells in rheumatoid arthritis. Turning to the study itself: Selected populations of V beta antibody-stained T cells underwent flow sorting at nearly 100% purity; these encompassed V beta1+ cells subjected to TCRB sequencing. Study-wide results and limits: No antigen targets were known for the expanded CD8+ clones. Within 8 of 65 patients, the single biggest CD8+ clone made up more than 20% of CD8+ cells.

Positive magnetic bead selection separated CD4+ and CD8+ cells, and flow cytometry confirmed purity. CDR1 and CDR2 from the germline V gene are LGHNA and YNFKEQ. This CDR3 spans 12 amino acids. This clone occurred a few times. The antigen is not known. At one end, the junction sequence differs from germline, possibly due to a read error. TCRdb's copy holds only in-frame clones and misses some; the assay was immunoSEQ multiplex PCR. The profile covers over 8,000 clones, with around nine tenths appearing a single time and around 14% taken by the ten largest. The source material was CD8+ T cells sorted from blood. The rearrangement links TRBV4-2 to TRBJ1-1; no firm D call. The sequence derives from a woman aged 18-29 years with rheumatoid arthritis. CDR3 coding DNA: TGTGCCAGCAGCCAAGAATCGCGCGGACTGAGCTTT. Amino acid sequence: CASSQESRGLSF.